This T cell receptor (beta chain) originates from a study of blood T cell repertoires in COVID-19. Study summary: The United States, Italy and Spain were the sources of the acute and convalescent COVID-19 samples.

Profiling relied on immunoSEQ multiplex PCR, and the TCRdb table lists in-frame clones only, not all of them. The table lists around 150,000 clones, less than 90% of them singletons. Concerning this clone itself: Since the CDR3 does not end with the conserved phenylalanine or tryptophan, this likely comes from a read error.

The CDR3 is 15 residues long. V lost 0 bases and J lost 5; bases outside the gene matches: 3. Germline lookup yields CDR1 PRHDT and CDR2 FYEKMQ (reference sequence). The receptor was isolated from a human donor with COVID-19, enrolled during active disease. The donor label of this sample is uncertain. V is TRBV13 and J is TRBJ1-1, with 10 bases aligning to TRBD1. The sequencing input was peripheral blood. Written as DNA, the CDR3 is TGTGCCAGCAGCTTAGGAGGACAGGGGGGGACTGAAGCTTTCCTT. Protein sequence: CASSLGGQGGTEAFL.